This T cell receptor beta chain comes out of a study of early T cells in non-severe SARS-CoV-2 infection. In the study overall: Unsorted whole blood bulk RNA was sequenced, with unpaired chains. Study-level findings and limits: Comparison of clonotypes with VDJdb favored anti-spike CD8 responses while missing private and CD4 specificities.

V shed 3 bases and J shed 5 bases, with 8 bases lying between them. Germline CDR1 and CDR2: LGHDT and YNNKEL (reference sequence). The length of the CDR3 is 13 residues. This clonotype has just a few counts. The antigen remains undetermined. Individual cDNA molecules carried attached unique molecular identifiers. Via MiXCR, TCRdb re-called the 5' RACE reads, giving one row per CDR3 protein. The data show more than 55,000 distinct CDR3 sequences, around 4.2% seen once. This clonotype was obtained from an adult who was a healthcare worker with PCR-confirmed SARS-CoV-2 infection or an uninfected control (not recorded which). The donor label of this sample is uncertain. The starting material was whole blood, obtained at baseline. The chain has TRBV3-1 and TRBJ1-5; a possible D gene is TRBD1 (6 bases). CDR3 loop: CASSQGAHQPQHF. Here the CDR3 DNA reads TGTGCCAGCAGCCAGGGGGCCCATCAGCCCCAGCATTTT.